These 26 T cell receptor beta chains were all obtained from the same sample, sequenced in a study of blood T cell repertoires in COVID-19. The method was immunoSEQ multiplex PCR; TCRdb's version includes in-frame clones alone and lacks a portion of them. Found here are 100,000 or so clones, about nine tenths of them singletons; the top ten hold roughly 4.5%. The sample consisted of peripheral blood. These receptors were taken from a man aged 18 to 30 with acute or convalescent COVID-19.

In this sample, this clone turned up a few times. V and J are TRBV5-1 and TRBJ2-7; 8 bases match TRBD1. The CDR3 is 17 residues long. Germline V gives CDR1 SGHRS, CDR2 YFSETQ. With V trimmed by 4 bases and J by 3 bases, 15 bases remained unmatched. Here the CDR3 reads CASSDRRPGQVHYEQYF. CDR3 DNA sequence: TGCGCCAGCAGCGACCGAAGACCGGGACAGGTACACTACGAGCAGTACTTC.

The chain carries TRBV29-1 and TRBJ1-2; TRBD1 is a possible D gene (6 bases). The CDR3 runs 16 residues. CDR1 and CDR2 from the germline V gene are SQVTM and ANQGSEA. With 3 bases removed from V and 1 base from J, the gap between germline ends came to 18 bases. CDR3 residues: CSVENRELNRNYGYTF. The CDR3 nucleotides are TGCAGCGTTGAGAACAGGGAATTAAATCGTAACTATGGCTACACCTTC.

As for this clone: One junction end disagrees with the germline gene, perhaps due to a read error. The V gene is TRBV15, the J gene TRBJ1-1; D gene unclear. From germline, CDR1 is LNHNV and CDR2 YYDKDF (reference sequence). The CDR3 is made up of 13 amino acids. The CDR3, as DNA: TGTGCCACCAGCGGAGACTCGGACACTGAAGCTTTCTTT. Translating gives CATSGDSDTEAFF. Variable domain in full (rest from reference TRBV15 and TRBJ1-1): DAMVIQNPRYQVTQFGKPVTLSCSQTLNHNVMYWYQQKSSQAPKLLFHYYDKDFNNEADTPDNFQSRRPNTSFCFLDIRSPGLGDTAMYLCATSGDSDTEAFFGQGTRLTVV.

This rearrangement joins TRBV11-2 to TRBJ1-2; TRBD1 agrees at 8 bases. V lost 5 bases and J lost 2; bases outside the gene matches: 7. The CDR3 extends over 15 amino acids. Germline CDR1 SGHAT, CDR2 FQNNGV. Here the CDR3 DNA reads TGTGCCAGCAGCCCGGACAGGGTTTCAAACTATGGCTACACCTTC. Translating it yields CASSPDRVSNYGYTF. The full variable domain, rest sourced from reference TRBV11-2 and TRBJ1-2, is EAGVAQSPRYKIIEKRQSVAFWCNPISGHATLYWYQQILGQGPKLLIQFQNNGVVDDSQLPKDRFSAERLKGVDSTLKIQPAKLEDSAVYLCASSPDRVSNYGYTFGSGTRLTVV.

V and J are TRBV30 and TRBJ1-6; 8 bases fit TRBD1. Germline V lookup: CDR1 GTSNPN, CDR2 SVGIG (reference sequence). The CDR3 has 15 residues. V gave up 1 base and J gave up 6 bases; unmatched junction bases: 5. The CDR3 protein is CAWSAPDRVNSPLHF. The CDR3 DNA sequence: TGTGCCTGGAGTGCCCCGGACAGGGTTAATTCACCCCTCCACTTT.

J is TRBJ2-1 and V is TRBV5-6; 9 nucleotides line up with TRBD1. The germline CDR1 and CDR2 sequences are SGHDT and YYEEEE. The CDR3 has 16 amino acids. After removal of 5 bases from V and 0 bases from J, the junction contained 6 bases not matched to a gene. CDR3 in DNA: TGTGCCAGCAGGCCTGACAGGGGGGCCTCCTACAATGAGCAGTTCTTC. Translated: CASRPDRGASYNEQFF. Full variable domain (missing parts from reference TRBV5-6 and TRBJ2-1): DAGVTQSPTHLIKTRGQQVTLRCSPKSGHDTVSWYQQALGQGPQFIFQYYEEEERQRGNFPDRFSGHQFPNYSSELNVNALLLGDSALYLCASRPDRGASYNEQFFGPGTRLTVL.

V and J are TRBV9 and TRBJ2-2; 10 bases are a match to TRBD2. Germline V gene lookup returns CDR1 SGDLS and CDR2 YYNGEE. The CDR3 runs 15 residues. Trimming took 4 bases from V and 1 from J; bases not matched to a gene: 1. The CDR3 DNA is TGTGCCAGCAGCCTAGCGGGGGTGAACACCGGGGAGCTGTTTTTT. This codes for CASSLAGVNTGELFF.

The V and J genes are TRBV2 and TRBJ2-3, with D uncertain. The CDR3 spans 16 residues. Between the trimmed V and J ends, which lost 10 bases and 2 bases, there was a span of 22 bases. The germline V gene encodes CDR1 SNHLY and CDR2 FYNNEI. The DNA for the CDR3 is TGTGCCATCGACAAGTGGGCAGTGGTAAACACAGATACGCAGTATTTT. Protein: CAIDKWAVVNTDTQYF. The complete variable domain, with remaining parts taken from reference TRBV2 and TRBJ2-3, reads EPEVTQTPSHQVTQMGQEVILRCVPISNHLYFYWYRQILGQKVEFLVSFYNNEISEKSEIFDDQFSVERPDGSNFTLKIRSTKLEDSAMYFCAIDKWAVVNTDTQYFGPGTRLTVL.

The chain has TRBV9 and TRBJ1-3; the D is unclear. Trimming took off 0 bases at V and 0 bases at J, with 13 bases between the two ends. CDR3 size: 17 residues. Germline CDR1 reads SGDLS; CDR2 reads YYNGEE. CDR3 DNA sequence: TGTGCCAGCAGCGTAGTTGAGGGTGCGTACTCTGGAAACACCATATATTTT. It encodes CASSVVEGAYSGNTIYF.

The chain combines TRBV9 with TRBJ1-2; 9 nucleotides match TRBD1. CDR1 and CDR2 (germline): SGDLS, YYNGEE. There are 14 residues in the CDR3. V gave up 3 bases and J gave up 6 bases; unmatched junction bases: 6. This CDR3 reads CASSEWGTGNGYTF. CDR3 DNA: TGTGCCAGCAGCGAGTGGGGGACAGGGAATGGCTACACCTTC.

This clone showed up just a few times. The chain joins TRBV7-2 to TRBJ2-5; 9 bases are shared with TRBD2. Germline CDR1 SGHTA, CDR2 FQGNSA. The CDR3 has 18 residues. The V gene end was trimmed by 2 bases and the J gene end by 5 bases; junction bases not matched to a gene: 15. CDR3 nucleotides: TGTGCCAGCAGCTTACCCATAGAGCGGGAGGCCGTTAGGGAGACCCAGTACTTC. Its protein product is CASSLPIEREAVRETQYF.

The table lists this clone with a count of one. The CDR3 DNA follows: TGTGCCAGCAGTCCCCAAACAGGGATCTATGGCTACACCTTC. It translates to CASSPQTGIYGYTF. The genes are TRBV27 and TRBJ1-2; D is possibly TRBD1 (6 bases). The germline V gene has CDR1 MNHEY and CDR2 SMNVEV (reference sequence). Deletions cut 5 bases from V and 4 bases from J, with 14 bases between. The CDR3 is made up of 14 amino acids.

The rearrangement joins TRBV9 to TRBJ1-1, with D uncertain. Trimming removed 2 bases from V and 3 bases from J, with 8 bases in between. The CDR3 runs 13 residues. From germline, CDR1 is SGDLS and CDR2 YYNGEE. CDR3 DNA sequence: TGTGCCAGCAGCGTGAGTCGTCACACTGAAGCTTTCTTT. This encodes CASSVSRHTEAFF.

J is TRBJ2-7 and V is TRBV4-1; the match to TRBD2 covers 7 bases. Germline V gives CDR1 MGHRA, CDR2 YSYEKL. V was pared by 2 bases and J by 2 bases, with 3 bases of the junction left unmatched. CDR3 length: 14 residues. The CDR3 nucleotides read TGCGCCAGCAGCCAATCGGCGGGGGCCTACGAGCAGTACTTC. Residues: CASSQSAGAYEQYF.

V usage is TRBV7-9 and J usage is TRBJ2-2; possibly TRBD1 for D (6 bases). Trimming removed 4 bases at V and 5 bases at J, with 14 bases between. The CDR3 is 15 amino acids. Germline loops: CDR1 SEHNR, CDR2 FQNEAQ (reference sequence). DNA of the CDR3: TGTGCCAGCAGCTCCCGACAGGACCTAACCGGGGAGCTGTTTTTT. This codes for CASSSRQDLTGELFF.

V and J are TRBV19 and TRBJ2-2; D is possibly TRBD2 (5 bases). CDR3 length: 14 amino acids. V was trimmed by 8 bases and J by 5 bases, leaving 15 bases between them. Germline loops: CDR1 LNHDA, CDR2 SQIVND (reference sequence). The CDR3, as DNA: TGTGCCAGTGTCGGGCCCGGGAAGACCGGGGAGCTGTTTTTT. Its translation is CASVGPGKTGELFF.

The chain uses TRBV9 and TRBJ2-1, with 9 bases identical to TRBD2. The CDR3 runs 17 residues. Germline V gene lookup returns CDR1 SGDLS and CDR2 YYNGEE. V dropped 0 bases and J dropped 8; count of bases not matched to a gene: 12. The chain's CDR3 is CASSVERGGAEVDEQFF. CDR3 coding DNA: TGTGCCAGCAGCGTAGAACGCGGGGGGGCCGAGGTTGATGAGCAGTTCTTC.

The V call is TRBV19, the J call TRBJ2-1; TRBD1 agrees at 10 bases. The CDR3 consists of 15 residues. The J segment lost 8 bases and the V segment lost 3 bases, leaving 7 bases of the junction unmatched. The germline CDR1 and CDR2 sequences are LNHDA and SQIVND (reference sequence). Here the CDR3 reads CASSISDRGPYEQFF. The CDR3 nucleotides are TGTGCCAGTAGTATCAGCGACAGGGGGCCATATGAGCAGTTCTTC.

The chain is built from TRBV9 and TRBJ1-5; 9 positions agree with TRBD1. CDR3 length: 15 residues. Germline lookup yields CDR1 SGDLS and CDR2 YYNGEE. V was clipped by 0 bases and J by 5 bases; unmatched bases: 3. The CDR3: CASSVGDRVDQPQHF. The CDR3 nucleotides read TGTGCCAGCAGCGTAGGGGACAGGGTCGATCAGCCCCAGCATTTT. Full variable domain (missing parts from reference TRBV9 and TRBJ1-5): DSGVTQTPKHLITATGQRVTLRCSPRSGDLSVYWYQQSLDQGLQFLIQYYNGEERAKGNILERFSAQQFPDLHSELNLSSLELGDSALYFCASSVGDRVDQPQHFGDGTRLSIL.

V and J are TRBV6-5 and TRBJ1-2; 7 bases fit TRBD1. Germline loops: CDR1 MNHEY, CDR2 SVGAGI. CDR3 length equals 14 residues. V shed 10 bases, J shed 4 bases, and the junction held 12 bases outside the gene matches. The CDR3 reads CATAYRGIGYGYTF. For the CDR3, the DNA is TGTGCCACCGCCTACAGGGGTATAGGCTATGGCTACACCTTC.

This rearrangement joins TRBV20-1 to TRBJ1-1; TRBD1 agrees at 8 bases. Germline trimming cut 3 bases from V and 2 bases from J; bases unmatched to any gene: 14. Germline CDR1 DFQATT, CDR2 SNEGSKA (reference sequence). This CDR3 region has 17 residues. CDR3: CSASYRTGPRGNTEAFF. CDR3 DNA sequence: TGCAGTGCTAGTTACCGGACAGGGCCGAGGGGAAACACTGAAGCTTTCTTT.

On this clone itself: The same CDR3 arises from other DNA sequences in this sample as well. The chain joins TRBV5-1 to TRBJ2-7; TRBD2 matches at 9 bases. The CDR3 runs to 15 residues. Trimming took 6 bases from V and 4 from J; bases not matched to a gene: 11. Germline V gene lookup returns CDR1 SGHRS and CDR2 YFSETQ. The CDR3 coding sequence is TGCGCCAGCAAACCGGGACTCGCGGGGGGGTACGAGCAGTACTTC. Encoded protein: CASKPGLAGGYEQYF. Full variable domain (rest looked up from reference TRBV5-1 and TRBJ2-7): KAGVTQTPRYLIKTRGQQVTLSCSPISGHRSVSWYQQTPGQGLQFLFEYFSETQRNKGNFPGRFSGRQFSNSRSEMNVSTLELGDSALYLCASKPGLAGGYEQYFGPGTRLTVT.

The rearrangement links TRBV2 to TRBJ1-1, with TRBD1 as a possible D gene (5 bases). CDR1 and CDR2 (germline): SNHLY, FYNNEI. The ends were cut back, 6 bases at V and 1 base at J, with 12 bases in the middle. The CDR3 consists of 14 residues. The DNA for the CDR3 is TGTGCCAGCAGAGCGGGACGTCAGAACACTGAAGCTTTCTTT. This gives the protein CASRAGRQNTEAFF.

The rearrangement uses TRBV27 and TRBJ2-1, with a weak D call TRBD2 (7 bases). The V end lost 2 bases, the J end lost 5 bases, and 13 bases lay between the germline ends. The CDR3 runs to 15 residues. CDR1 and CDR2 (germline): MNHEY, SMNVEV (reference sequence). The CDR3 DNA reads as TGTGCCAGCAGTTTAGGGGGGGCTGGGAACAATGAGCAGTTCTTC. Its translation: CASSLGGAGNNEQFF.

This clone turned up a few times. The CDR3 DNA reads TGTGCCAGTAGAGACAGGGGGCTCGCTGAAGCTTTCTTT. This encodes CASRDRGLAEAFF. The chain uses TRBV25-1 and TRBJ1-1; 10 bases align to TRBD1. This CDR3 contains 13 residues. Germline V CDR1 and CDR2: MGHDK, SYGVNS. V dropped 9 bases and J dropped 6; count of bases not matched to a gene: 7.

This clone turned up a few times. The chain uses TRBV5-1 and TRBJ1-6, with 7 positions matching TRBD1. This CDR3 has 18 amino acids. Germline V gene data show CDR1 as SGHRS and CDR2 as YFSETQ. V lost 4 bases and J lost 0; bases outside the gene matches: 10. CDR3 region: CASSRGTETLSYNSPLHF. The DNA for the CDR3 is TGCGCCAGCAGCCGGGGGACAGAAACCCTCTCCTATAATTCACCCCTCCACTTT.